This T cell receptor (beta chain) was found in a study of shared clonotypes between healthy human individuals. Every one of the donors was a Caucasian adult that lived in Nashville, Tennessee. The germline CDR1 and CDR2 sequences are PRHDT and FYEKMQ (reference sequence). Trimming cost V 3 bases and J 9 bases, with 15 bases left between them. The CDR3 covers 13 residues. Some clones are missing from TCRdb's copy, which holds only in-frame ones; the method was immunoSEQ multiplex PCR. The data contain some 2.1 million clones, roughly 95% of them singletons. The gene calls are TRBV13 and TRBJ2-7; D possibly matches TRBD1 or TRBD2 (6 bases each). The source is a man younger than 30 in good health. The source material was naive CD4+ T cells sorted from blood. Described subset: CD45RA+ positively selected. CDR3 DNA sequence: TGTGCCAGCAGCTTTAGGGGGGCCCAGAGGCAGTACTTC. Its protein product is CASSFRGAQRQYF.